The rows below give T cell receptor beta chains drawn from one sample of a study of beta chain features in type 1 diabetes. Sequencing was performed with immunoSEQ multiplex PCR; in TCRdb, only in-frame clones are kept and a portion is missing. The data contain fewer than 350,000 clones, 8% of them singletons. The sample comprised central memory CD4+ T cells from blood. The receptors were sampled from a woman aged 18-29 years in good health. Each CDR3 is given with its conserved first and last residue. A D gene is named only where the DNA matches it firmly. Clone size is shown for a subset of rows, as once, few, many or a class of expanded clone.

CDR3 DNA,CDR3 protein,J gene,V gene,D gene,clone size
TGTGCCAGCAGCGCGAGACAGGGGTTGTATTTAGGTGAAAAACTGTTTTTT,CASSARQGLYLGEKLFF,TRBJ1-4,TRBV7-9,TRBD1,.
TGCGCCAGCAGCACGGATCCGACGGGGAACACTGAAGCTTTCTTT,CASSTDPTGNTEAFF,TRBJ1-1,TRBV5-1,.,.
TGTGCTAGTGGTTTGGATACAGGGGGTGCGTCCAATGAGCAGTTCTTC,CASGLDTGGASNEQFF,TRBJ2-1,TRBV12-5,TRBD1,.
TGTGCCTGGAGTGTAGGGGACAGGGTTGGAGATACGCAGTATTTT,CAWSVGDRVGDTQYF,TRBJ2-3,TRBV30,TRBD1,few
TGTGCCAGCAGCCGGGGACAGGGAGACACCGGGGAGCTGTTTTTT,CASSRGQGDTGELFF,TRBJ2-2,TRBV5-4,TRBD1,few
TGCAGCGTTGAACAGGCTAGCGATACGCAGTATTTT,CSVEQASDTQYF,TRBJ2-3,TRBV29-1,.,many
TGTGCCAGCAGCCAAGCTAGCGGGAGGGCCCCCTACAATGAGCAGTTCTTC,CASSQASGRAPYNEQFF,TRBJ2-1,TRBV14,TRBD2,.
TGTGCCACCAGCTGGGGACAGGCCGGGGAGCTGTTTTTT,CATSWGQAGELFF,TRBJ2-2,TRBV15,TRBD1,.
TGTGCCACCAGCAGCGGAGGGACAGGGAACACTGAAGCTTTCTTT,CATSSGGTGNTEAFF,TRBJ1-1,TRBV15,TRBD1,.
TGTGCCAGCCGACTTAGCGCTTCCTACAATGAGCAGTTCTTC,CASRLSASYNEQFF,TRBJ2-1,TRBV7-2,.,few
TGTGCCAGTTCGGGACTAGCGGGAGTTGGAGAGCAGTTCTTC,CASSGLAGVGEQFF,TRBJ2-1,TRBV27,TRBD2,.
TGCGCCAGCAGCCAAGATGGCCCCACTGGAGAGACCCAGTACTTC,CASSQDGPTGETQYF,TRBJ2-5,TRBV4-3,.,few
TGTGCCAGCTCACCAACGAGCACACGCCAGAACTATGGCTACACCTTC,CASSPTSTRQNYGYTF,TRBJ1-2,TRBV18,.,few
TGTGCCAGCAGCCCAGGGAGGTCGACGCAGTACTTC,CASSPGRSTQYF,TRBJ2-7,TRBV7-6,.,.
TGTGCCAGCGGAAACAGGTTCTACAATGAGCAGTTCTTC,CASGNRFYNEQFF,TRBJ2-1,TRBV7-2,.,.
TGTGCCAGCAGCCGAACTGGGGCCAACGTCCTGACTTTC,CASSRTGANVLTF,TRBJ2-6,TRBV28,.,.
TGTGCCACCAGCATAAAGACAGGACATTATGGCTACACCTTC,CATSIKTGHYGYTF,TRBJ1-2,TRBV15,.,.
TGTGCCAGCAGGGGGCTGGAGGGGAAAAGGAATGAGCAGTTCTTC,CASRGLEGKRNEQFF,TRBJ2-1,TRBV2,.,few
TGTGCCAGCAGCTGGACGGTTTCCTACGAGCAGTACTTC,CASSWTVSYEQYF,TRBJ2-7,TRBV7-2,.,.
TGTGCCAGCAGCCAGGCTGGGGGACGGGCCGGGGAGCTGTTTTTT,CASSQAGGRAGELFF,TRBJ2-2,TRBV7-7,.,many
TGTGCCAGCTTCCCGGGGCGGAACACTGAAGCTTTCTTT,CASFPGRNTEAFF,TRBJ1-1,TRBV18,.,few
TGCAGCGTCGGCGGACAGGGGGCAACTGAGTTCTTC,CSVGGQGATEFF,TRBJ2-1,TRBV29-1,TRBD1,.
TGTGCCATCAGTGCGGACAGGGGATCTGAAAAACTGTTTTTT,CAISADRGSEKLFF,TRBJ1-4,TRBV10-3,TRBD1,few
TGTGCCAGCAGCCAAGATGGCGGGAGCAACACAGAGACCCAGTACTTC,CASSQDGGSNTETQYF,TRBJ2-5,TRBV14,TRBD2,.
TGTGCCAGCAGCTTAGACCAAGCGGAGACCAGGCAACTGTTTTTT,CASSLDQAETRQLFF,TRBJ1-4,TRBV11-3,.,few
TGTGCCAGCAGCTCAGGGTCAGGGGCCGGTGAAAAACTGTTTTTT,CASSSGSGAGEKLFF,TRBJ1-4,TRBV7-9,.,few
TGTGCCAGTAGTCCCGGGACAGGGGGCGACGGCTACACCTTC,CASSPGTGGDGYTF,TRBJ1-2,TRBV19,TRBD1,few
TGTGCCAGCAGTTACTCGATGTGGGATCAGCCCCAGCATTTT,CASSYSMWDQPQHF,TRBJ1-5,TRBV6-5,.,few